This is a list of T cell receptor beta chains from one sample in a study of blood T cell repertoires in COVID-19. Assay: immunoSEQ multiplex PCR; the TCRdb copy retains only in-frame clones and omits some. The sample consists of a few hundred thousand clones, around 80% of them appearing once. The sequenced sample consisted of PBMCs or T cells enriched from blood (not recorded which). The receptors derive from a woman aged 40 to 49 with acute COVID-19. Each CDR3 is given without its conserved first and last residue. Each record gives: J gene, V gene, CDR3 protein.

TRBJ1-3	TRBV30	AWSNHAGGNTIY
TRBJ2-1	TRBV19	ASSSPGFRNEQF
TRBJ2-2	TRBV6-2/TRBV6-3	ASSYSGGNTGELF
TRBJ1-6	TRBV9	ASSVITTGLVTLH
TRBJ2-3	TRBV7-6	ASSLAGGTDTQY
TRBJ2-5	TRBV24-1	ATSESVTQY
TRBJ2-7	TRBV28	ASSSPGYEQY
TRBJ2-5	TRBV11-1	ASSSGTVETQY
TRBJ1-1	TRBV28	ASSFQTGTFKNTEAF
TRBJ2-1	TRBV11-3	ASSAGLAGNEQF
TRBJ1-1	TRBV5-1	ASSLISGTFTEAF
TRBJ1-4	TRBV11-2	ASSLWTAYNEKLF
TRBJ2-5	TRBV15	ATSGRTSGGETQY
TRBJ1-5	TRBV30	AWSRTGGQPQH
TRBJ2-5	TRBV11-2	ASSLDPTGMETQY
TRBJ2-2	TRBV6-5	ASSYSTPRNTGELF
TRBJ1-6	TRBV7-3	ASSYGGNSPLH
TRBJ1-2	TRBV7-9	AATAGTGFYGYT
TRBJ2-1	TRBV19	ASISPERELSEQF
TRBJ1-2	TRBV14	ASSQDRGTPLSGYT
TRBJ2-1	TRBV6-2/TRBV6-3	ASSYPTGLAGSNEQF
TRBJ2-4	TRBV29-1	SVEDMLAAKNIQY
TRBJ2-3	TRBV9	ASSVTGDTQY
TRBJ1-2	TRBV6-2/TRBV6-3	ASSYSRDGYT
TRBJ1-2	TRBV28	ASSLRRTIDGYT
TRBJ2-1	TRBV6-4	ASSARAGSGNEQF
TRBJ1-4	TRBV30	AWSSGPNEKLF
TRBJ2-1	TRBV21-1	ASSKALGGLLNNEQF
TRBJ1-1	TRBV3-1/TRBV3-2	ASSTRDRVGLSAF
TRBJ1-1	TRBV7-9	ASSQGAGRNTEAF
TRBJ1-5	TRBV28	ASSSSDRGYWGNQPQH
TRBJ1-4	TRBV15	ATSKLFPGTVNEKLF
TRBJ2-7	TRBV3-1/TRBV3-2	ASRATSGIRY
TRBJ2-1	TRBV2	ASSIFPLAGDEQF
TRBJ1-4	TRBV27	ASSPRTVINEKLF
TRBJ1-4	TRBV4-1	ASSLAGSLEKLF
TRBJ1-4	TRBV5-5	ASRGQEKTTNEKLF
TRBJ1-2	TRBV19	ASSEGTGNGYT
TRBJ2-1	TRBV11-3	ASSLQLPGTGGGGEQF
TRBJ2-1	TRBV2	ASRALAGGEGDEQF